This T cell receptor beta chain originates from a study of cytomegalovirus exposure and HLA in healthy donors. Findings of the study overall: Immune exposure was documented only through CMV serostatus. From TCR beta sequences, most subjects' HLA-A and HLA-B alleles were reportedly predicted accurately. TCR beta chain V- and J-gene trimming was linked, in a later analysis, to a missense variant in DCLRE1C.

Concerning this clone: The antigen is undetermined.

The PCR had 60 Vbeta and 13 Jbeta primers. Data came from immunoSEQ multiplex PCR; TCRdb stores just in-frame clones and leaves some out. The sample records 95,000 to 100,000 clones, roughly 80% being singletons. Germline-derived CDR1 and CDR2 are SGHTA and FQGNSA. V lost 4 bases, J lost 4 bases, and 6 bases stayed unmatched. The length of the CDR3 is 17 residues. The sample consisted of PBMCs. The J gene is TRBJ2-3, the V gene TRBV7-2, with TRBD2 matching over 15 bases. This receptor was obtained from a man between 35 and 55 years old in good health and CMV-seronegative. CDR3 amino acids: CASSYRTSGGASDTQYF. For the CDR3, the DNA is TGTGCCAGCAGCTACCGGACTAGCGGGGGGGCGTCAGATACGCAGTATTTT.